This T cell receptor (beta chain) emerged from a study of shared clonotypes between healthy human individuals. Germline-derived CDR1 and CDR2 are SNHLY and FYNNEI. Between the trimmed V and J ends, which lost 7 bases and 3 bases, there was a span of 15 bases. This CDR3 comprises 14 residues. Findings and limits, study-wide: Shared across a handful of donors were roughly 4.7% of the naive CD4 clonotypes.

This clone was detected only a few times. Its antigen remains unidentified. Method: immunoSEQ multiplex PCR; TCRdb's copy keeps in-frame clones and lacks some. Of hundreds of thousands of clones in the sample, about 74% were seen once. The V gene is TRBV2, the J gene TRBJ1-1; D is perhaps TRBD1 (5 bases). Sequenced: memory CD4+ T cells sorted from blood. The subset denotes: CD45RA-negative fraction. The clonotype comes from a woman aged 25 to 45 in good health. CDR3 coding DNA: TGTGCCAGCACCCTTGAGTCGGGGGACACTGAAGCTTTCTTT. Translated, it gives CASTLESGDTEAFF.